This paragraph covers one T cell receptor beta chain sequence. Its antigen is not identified. Since all of the isolated RNA was reverse transcribed, expressed TCRB transcripts were what got sequenced. Using immunoSEQ multiplex PCR, the repertoire was profiled, and TCRdb retains in-frame clones only, with some absent. Of some 700,000 clones listed, around 15% are singletons. The data were obtained in a study of beta chain features in type 1 diabetes. Donors underwent one heparinised blood draw, about 120 mL on average. Every sorted population was more than 95% pure. Overall study findings and caveats: No resolution was reached here on whether HLA type influences TCRB rearrangement. Within each of all four CD4+ subsets, Type 1 diabetes patients had TCRB CDR3s that were moderately but significantly shorter.

Germline V gene sequence: CDR1 GTSNPN, CDR2 SVGIG (reference sequence). This CDR3 region has 12 residues. V was pared by 2 bases and J by 3 bases, with 7 bases between. Sample: naive CD4+ T cells from blood. This clonotype originated in a man aged 18 to 30 with type 1 diabetes. The chain recombines TRBV30 with TRBJ1-1; D not certain. This CDR3 is CAWSMVDTEAFF. The CDR3 bases are TGTGCCTGGAGTATGGTTGACACTGAAGCTTTCTTT.